This is a list of T cell receptor beta chains from one sample in a study of response to subunit inactivated influenza vaccine. TCRdb reanalysed the RT-PCR reads using MiXCR and keeps one entry per CDR3 protein. The sample shows under 550,000 distinct CDR3 sequences, 6.5% to 8% of them seen only once. This specimen consisted of PBMCs from blood, obtained about 23 months after vaccination. These receptors all stem from a man in his fifties or sixties who received an inactivated influenza vaccine. The conserved cysteine and the conserved F or W are not part of the CDR3 here. Fields, in order: V gene, J gene, CDR3 protein.

>TRBV18|TRBJ1-1
ASSQMEGAEAF
>TRBV7-9|TRBJ1-2
ASSSGARQDYGYT
>TRBV5-1|TRBJ2-1
ASSARDYGDNEQF
>TRBV7-2|TRBJ1-3
ASSQISSGNTIY
>TRBV7-8|TRBJ1-5
ASSLIGGGYGNNQPQH
>TRBV28|TRBJ2-7
ASRTGQATYEQY
>TRBV9|TRBJ2-7
ASSVGDRVMEQY
>TRBV6-2/TRBV6-3|TRBJ2-7
ASSYTPGVEFRGYEQY
>TRBV28|TRBJ2-7
ASSLQVGRSYEQY
>TRBV11-3|TRBJ2-1
ASSRVDNEQF
>TRBV11-1|TRBJ1-3
ASSFQGQKYVRGNTIY
>TRBV2|TRBJ1-5
ASSAQTGHQPQH
>TRBV6-6|TRBJ1-1
ASSPPGTEAF
>TRBV5-4|TRBJ2-7
ASSFQPSPDRGVSYEQY
>TRBV6-1|TRBJ1-5
ASSLAGHQPQH
>TRBV6-1|TRBJ2-3
ASRSSGGTDTQY
>TRBV30|TRBJ2-7
AYDRGGWYEQY
>TRBV10-3|TRBJ2-1
AISEGSPGEAEIEQF
>TRBV29-1|TRBJ2-4
SAGGGSYKNIQY
>TRBV12-3/TRBV12-4|TRBJ2-5
ASSRTPKQETQY
>TRBV4-3|TRBJ2-3
ASSQDALVGTTDTQY
>TRBV5-1|TRBJ2-3
ASSSTPTDTQY
>TRBV20-1|TRBJ2-5
SARGGGRKVLETQY
>TRBV24-1|TRBJ2-7
ATSDDRGYEQY